This T cell receptor beta chain was captured in a study of T cells expressing NK-cell markers. The wider study: Sorted T-cell subsets CD3+CD56+NKG2C+, CD3+CD56+NKG2C- and CD3+CD56-NKG2C+ were TCR beta-sequenced. Whole-study findings and limits: Whether expanded NKG2C-expressing T cell clones recognize HCMV is unknown. These same clonotypes (in several donors) also led the CD3+CD56-NKG2C+ fraction.

TCRdb re-called the 5' RACE reads; every CDR3 protein appears as one record, without DNA. The specimen's table records fewer than 400,000 distinct CDR3 sequences. The CDR3 covers 15 residues. A remark on this clonotype: The target antigen is unknown.

The V gene is TRBV12-3 or TRBV12-4, the J gene TRBJ1-5; TCRdb indicates TRBD1, and absent DNA this call remains unverified. Sequencing input: blood T cells: a sorted CD56 or NKG2C T cell subset, CD4+ or CD8+ T cells, or bulk PBMC T cells (not recorded which). This TCR came from a woman aged 50 to 60 in good health. The CDR3 region is CASSTGWASNQPQHF.